This TCR beta chain was sequenced in a study of cytomegalovirus exposure and HLA in healthy donors. Study results and limitations: Later genetic work tied a missense DCLRE1C variant to beta-chain V and J trimming. Within an earlier analysis, most TCR beta V segments proved productive either about 87% or about 30% of the time.

Amplification used 60 Vbeta primers and 13 Jbeta primers. The table came from immunoSEQ multiplex PCR; TCRdb's copy has only in-frame clones and leaves some out. This table holds over 70,000 clones, more than 75% found once. This clone is a singleton in its sample. The antigen remains undetermined. This sequence was found in a woman aged 50 to 60 in good health and CMV-seropositive. Sequences were obtained from PBMCs.

The CDR3 sequence: CASMLDGGNTIYF. The CDR3, as DNA: TGTGCCAGCATGCTAGATGGCGGGAACACCATATATTTT. The chain combines TRBV6-5 with TRBJ1-3; D gene unclear. V gave up 7 bases and J gave up 7 bases, with 14 bases separating them. CDR3 size: 13 residues. Germline loops: CDR1 MNHEY, CDR2 SVGAGI.